Sequencing of this T cell receptor (beta chain) was carried out in a study of human T cells and chemical hapten exposure. Study-wide background: Sensitization used 2% DPC on about 2 cm by about 2 cm upper inner arm skin. Patients additionally received therapeutic doses of diphenylcyclopropenone on the scalp once a week, and this continued throughout the approximately 23-week study.

General study findings and limits: There was no change with DPC sensitization in TCRs above 1 in 1000 frequency.

Per the original data handling: Counting gave a median of around 89,000 TCRs per sample, with values ranging from about 23,224 to 700,000. TCRdb redid the calling of the RACE reads with MiXCR, one entry per CDR3 protein. None of the V and J calls come from the authors' own analysis; TCRdb made them. Here the sample spans more than 110,000 distinct CDR3 sequences, 10% to 15% being singletons. For this clonotype: Antigen: not known.

As for time point: patch test 2, 6 weeks after DPC sensitization. As for treatment: therapeutic diphenylcyclopropenone sensitization with weekly scalp DPC. The CDR3 consists of 16 residues. The trim removed 4 bases at V and 1 base at J, leaving 10 bases unmatched. Germline CDR1 reads SQVTM; CDR2 reads ANQGSEA. The clonotype comes from a woman between 45 and 60 years old with alopecia areata. Some clones in this sample may be carry-over from other donors' samples. V and J are TRBV29-1 and TRBJ1-1; 9 nucleotides agree with TRBD1. The input for sequencing was whole blood, taken in connection with sensitization to the hapten diphenylcyclopropenone (DPC). CDR3 sequence reads: CSVARQLGQGNTEAFF. For the CDR3, the DNA is TGCAGCGTTGCGAGGCAGTTGGGACAGGGGAACACTGAAGCTTTCTTT.